The source of this T cell receptor beta chain is a study of blood T cell repertoires in COVID-19. Across the whole study: The United States, Italy and Spain provided the acute and convalescent COVID-19 samples.

In the study's own analysis: Amplifying reference gene primers gave estimates of nucleated cell counts. TCRdb keeps only in-frame clones here, not all; method: immunoSEQ multiplex PCR. V, J and clone size reflect that table, while D and trimming were determined from the DNA. Found here are roughly 160,000 clones, 75% to 85% of them singletons; the top ten hold around 3.2%. The V and J ends lost 0 bases and 4 bases, in that order; junction bases with no gene match: 5. Looked up from germline, CDR1 is SGHKS and CDR2 is YYEKEE (reference sequence). The length of the CDR3 is 15 residues. Cohort 3 recovery required two negative PCRs, clearance, or symptom resolution.

The V gene is TRBV5-5, the J gene TRBJ2-3; 7 bases line up with TRBD1. The sequence was collected from a woman aged 55-70 years who had recovered from COVID-19. The sample comprised PBMCs or T cells enriched from blood (not recorded which). CDR3 protein: CASSLEGQLSDTQYF. CDR3 nucleotides: TGTGCCAGCAGCTTGGAGGGACAGTTATCAGATACGCAGTATTTT.